This is a list of T cell receptor beta chains from one sample in a study of blood T cell repertoires in COVID-19. The repertoire was sequenced with immunoSEQ multiplex PCR; TCRdb's copy has only in-frame clones and lacks some. The sample holds approximately 150,000 clones, approximately 80% seen once. The sequencing sample was made of PBMCs or T cells enriched from blood (not recorded which). All receptors derive from a man between 65 and 80 years old who had been exposed to COVID-19. Both conserved end residues are part of each CDR3. Each record gives: D gene, clone size, J gene, V gene, CDR3 DNA, CDR3 protein. The D gene is left open where the match is weak. Only some rows state a clone size, as once, few, many or a class for expanded clones.

d_call: .
clone_size: .
j_call: TRBJ1-1
v_call: TRBV7-8
cdr3_nt: TGTGCCAGCAGCTTGACGACAGGGAACACTGAAGCTTTCTTT
cdr3_aa: CASSLTTGNTEAFF

d_call: TRBD2
clone_size: .
j_call: TRBJ2-3
v_call: TRBV5-1
cdr3_nt: TGCGCCAGCAGCTCCCGTCGGACCAGCGGGAGGGCAGATACGCAGTATTTT
cdr3_aa: CASSSRRTSGRADTQYF

d_call: .
clone_size: .
j_call: TRBJ2-7
v_call: TRBV2
cdr3_nt: TGTGCCAGCAGTGAGCCGGGAACTTACGAGCAGTACTTC
cdr3_aa: CASSEPGTYEQYF

d_call: TRBD2
clone_size: once
j_call: TRBJ2-7
v_call: TRBV12-3/TRBV12-4
cdr3_nt: TGTGCCAGCGAAACTAGCGGGGAGTACGAGCAGTACTTC
cdr3_aa: CASETSGEYEQYF

d_call: TRBD1
clone_size: .
j_call: TRBJ2-1
v_call: TRBV10-3
cdr3_nt: TGTGCCATCAGTGAGAGGGCTGGGACAGGGGCCTACAATGAGCAGTTCTTC
cdr3_aa: CAISERAGTGAYNEQFF

d_call: .
clone_size: .
j_call: TRBJ1-2
v_call: TRBV9
cdr3_nt: TGTGCCAGCAGCGCCTTAGACAGGCTGAGAGGCTACACCTTC
cdr3_aa: CASSALDRLRGYTF

d_call: TRBD2
clone_size: once
j_call: TRBJ2-7
v_call: TRBV3-1/TRBV3-2
cdr3_nt: TGTGCCAGCAGCCAAGGGACTAGCGGGGCCGAGCAGTACTTC
cdr3_aa: CASSQGTSGAEQYF

d_call: TRBD2
clone_size: .
j_call: TRBJ2-5
v_call: TRBV19
cdr3_nt: TGTGCTACCCAGGGAGGGGTTCGGGGAGAGACCCAGTACTTC
cdr3_aa: CATQGGVRGETQYF

d_call: TRBD1
clone_size: .
j_call: TRBJ2-7
v_call: TRBV27
cdr3_nt: TGTGCCGCAGCGGCCGGGACAGGAACCTACGAGCAGTACTTC
cdr3_aa: CAAAAGTGTYEQYF

d_call: .
clone_size: .
j_call: TRBJ1-4
v_call: TRBV7-9
cdr3_nt: TGTGCCAGCAGCCCCGGGACACTTGCAACTAATGAAAAACTGTTTTTT
cdr3_aa: CASSPGTLATNEKLFF

d_call: .
clone_size: few
j_call: TRBJ1-1
v_call: TRBV7-9
cdr3_nt: TGTGCCAGCAGCCGGACATCTAACACTGAAGCTTTCTTT
cdr3_aa: CASSRTSNTEAFF

d_call: .
clone_size: .
j_call: TRBJ1-2
v_call: TRBV4-3
cdr3_nt: TGCGCCAGCAGCCAAGATTGGGGGGGTAACTATGGCTACACCTTC
cdr3_aa: CASSQDWGGNYGYTF

d_call: .
clone_size: .
j_call: TRBJ2-5
v_call: TRBV7-8
cdr3_nt: TGTGCCAGCAGCTTCATTGAGACCCAGTACTTC
cdr3_aa: CASSFIETQYF

d_call: TRBD1
clone_size: .
j_call: TRBJ1-5
v_call: TRBV6-2/TRBV6-3
cdr3_nt: TGTGCCAGCAGTTACGACAGGGCAGATCGGCCCCAGCATTTT
cdr3_aa: CASSYDRADRPQHF

d_call: .
clone_size: .
j_call: TRBJ1-1
v_call: TRBV6-2/TRBV6-3
cdr3_nt: TGTGCCAGCAGTTATTCAGGGGATGAAGCTTTCTTT
cdr3_aa: CASSYSGDEAFF

d_call: TRBD1
clone_size: .
j_call: TRBJ1-2
v_call: TRBV6-5
cdr3_nt: TGTGCCAGCAGTTACTCGGGACAGCGAAAAGGCTATGGCTACACCTTC
cdr3_aa: CASSYSGQRKGYGYTF

d_call: .
clone_size: .
j_call: TRBJ2-2
v_call: TRBV6-2/TRBV6-3
cdr3_nt: TGTGCCAGCAGTGAGGGACTGTTGAACACCGGGGAGCTGTTTTTT
cdr3_aa: CASSEGLLNTGELFF

d_call: .
clone_size: .
j_call: TRBJ2-1
v_call: TRBV11-3
cdr3_nt: TGTGCCAGCAGCTTAGATCAGGTTAGCGCTGAGCAGTTCTTC
cdr3_aa: CASSLDQVSAEQFF

d_call: .
clone_size: .
j_call: TRBJ2-6
v_call: TRBV7-2
cdr3_nt: TGTGCCAGCAGCTTAGCGGTCTCGGAGACCCTCTCTGGGGCCAACGTCCTGACTTTC
cdr3_aa: CASSLAVSETLSGANVLTF

d_call: .
clone_size: .
j_call: TRBJ2-5
v_call: TRBV4-1
cdr3_nt: TGCGCCAGCAGCCAAACCCCCTCAGTTTTTTATGAGACCCAGTACTTC
cdr3_aa: CASSQTPSVFYETQYF

d_call: TRBD2
clone_size: .
j_call: TRBJ2-1
v_call: TRBV9
cdr3_nt: TGTGCCAGCAGCGTAGCGGGAGGGAAAGCCAATGAGCAGTTCTTC
cdr3_aa: CASSVAGGKANEQFF

d_call: .
clone_size: .
j_call: TRBJ1-2
v_call: TRBV4-3
cdr3_nt: TGCGCCAGCAGCCAAGAGCGGGGGGTAAGCTATGGCTACACCTTC
cdr3_aa: CASSQERGVSYGYTF

d_call: TRBD2
clone_size: .
j_call: TRBJ2-1
v_call: TRBV29-1
cdr3_nt: TGCAGCGTTGAAGACATGGTAGCGGGGGGGGATGAGCAGTTCTTC
cdr3_aa: CSVEDMVAGGDEQFF

d_call: .
clone_size: few
j_call: TRBJ1-6
v_call: TRBV12-5
cdr3_nt: TGTGCTAGTGGTTCCCGGGATAATTCACCCCTCCACTTT
cdr3_aa: CASGSRDNSPLHF

d_call: TRBD1
clone_size: few
j_call: TRBJ1-4
v_call: TRBV6-2/TRBV6-3
cdr3_nt: TGTGCCAGCAGTTGGAGGACAGGGCTTGAAAAACTGTTTTTT
cdr3_aa: CASSWRTGLEKLFF

d_call: TRBD2
clone_size: .
j_call: TRBJ2-1
v_call: TRBV7-2
cdr3_nt: TGTGCCAGCAGTTTTAGGGGGACTAGCGGGAGTATCCATGAGCAGTTCTTC
cdr3_aa: CASSFRGTSGSIHEQFF

d_call: .
clone_size: .
j_call: TRBJ2-3
v_call: TRBV28
cdr3_nt: TGTGCCAGCAGTCTAAACGCCGGGACAAGACAGTATTTT
cdr3_aa: CASSLNAGTRQYF

d_call: .
clone_size: .
j_call: TRBJ1-5
v_call: TRBV6-1
cdr3_nt: TGTGCCAGCAGTGAAGCAGCGGGGCTGAATCAGCCCCAGCATTTT
cdr3_aa: CASSEAAGLNQPQHF

d_call: TRBD1
clone_size: .
j_call: TRBJ2-6
v_call: TRBV27
cdr3_nt: TGTGCCAGCAGTTTGGCCGGGACAGAGAGCTCTGGGGCCAACGTCCTGACTTTC
cdr3_aa: CASSLAGTESSGANVLTF

d_call: TRBD1
clone_size: .
j_call: TRBJ1-5
v_call: TRBV5-1
cdr3_nt: TGCGCCAGCAGCCTGGGACAGCTCAATCAGCCCCAGCATTTT
cdr3_aa: CASSLGQLNQPQHF

d_call: TRBD2
clone_size: .
j_call: TRBJ2-5
v_call: TRBV5-1
cdr3_nt: TGCGCCAGCAGCTTGGACGGGAGGGAACAAGAGACCCAGTACTTC
cdr3_aa: CASSLDGREQETQYF

d_call: .
clone_size: .
j_call: TRBJ2-2
v_call: TRBV7-2
cdr3_nt: TGTGCCAGCAGCTTACGACAAACAAGGAACACCGGGGAGCTGTTTTTT
cdr3_aa: CASSLRQTRNTGELFF

d_call: TRBD1
clone_size: .
j_call: TRBJ1-5
v_call: TRBV4-3
cdr3_nt: TGCGCCAGCAGCCCTGGGACAGGGTTTGATCAGCCCCAGCATTTT
cdr3_aa: CASSPGTGFDQPQHF

d_call: TRBD1
clone_size: few
j_call: TRBJ2-7
v_call: TRBV28
cdr3_nt: TGTGCCAGCAGTTTAATTGGACAGGGTGCCTACGAGCAGTACTTC
cdr3_aa: CASSLIGQGAYEQYF

d_call: .
clone_size: once
j_call: TRBJ1-1
v_call: TRBV28
cdr3_nt: TGTGCCAGCAATCGAGGTCCTGAAGCTTTCTTT
cdr3_aa: CASNRGPEAFF

d_call: TRBD2
clone_size: .
j_call: TRBJ2-1
v_call: TRBV6-2/TRBV6-3
cdr3_nt: TGTGCCAGCAGTTACGGGGGGGTAACCTACAATGAGCAGTTCTTC
cdr3_aa: CASSYGGVTYNEQFF

d_call: .
clone_size: .
j_call: TRBJ1-5
v_call: TRBV10-3
cdr3_nt: TGTGCCATCAGTGATCGTCTCCAGGGGATGTCGGGCAATCAGCCCCAGCATTTT
cdr3_aa: CAISDRLQGMSGNQPQHF